Below are 9 T cell receptor beta chains sequenced from a single sample in a study of T cells in Graves' hyperthyroidism and ophthalmopathy. Amplification targeted TCR beta CDR3 regions from RNA transcripts. The HTBI set primed first-round TCR CDR3 RT-PCR. TCRdb processed the multiplex PCR reads anew with MiXCR; each CDR3 protein has one entry. The sample has about 740,000 distinct CDR3 sequences, 14% seen once. The sequenced sample was blood. The receptors were gathered from a woman aged 18 to 35 with Graves' hyperthyroidism.

As to this clonotype: Compared with germline, one end of the junction differs, possibly owing to a read error. V is TRBV18 and J is TRBJ1-2; D is perhaps TRBD1 (6 bases). The length of the CDR3 is 14 residues. CDR1 and CDR2 from the germline V gene are KGHSH and LQKENI. The CDR3 DNA reads as TGTGCCAGCTCACCGAAGGACAGCCGTATCCTCGGACCCTTC. Protein sequence: CASSPKDSRILGPF.

The V gene is TRBV6-1, the J gene TRBJ1-1, with D perhaps TRBD1 (6 bases). The CDR3 extends over 12 amino acids. Looked up from germline, CDR1 is MNHNS and CDR2 is SASEGT. Trimming removed 6 bases from V and 8 bases from J, with 13 bases in between. CDR3 sequence: CASRSNREEAFF. CDR3 bases: TGTGCCAGCAGGTCGAACAGGGAAGAAGCTTTCTTT.

This clonotype has only a few counts. The chain is built from TRBV12-3 or TRBV12-4 and TRBJ2-4, with D possibly being TRBD1 (6 bases). The CDR3 is made up of 14 amino acids. Deletions cut 3 bases from V and 9 bases from J, with 15 bases between. The CDR3 sequence is CASSFQGRMGIQYF. CDR3 DNA: TGTGCCAGCAGTTTTCAGGGGCGGATGGGCATTCAGTACTTC.

The V call is TRBV28, the J call TRBJ2-2; D unclear. Trimming pared 2 bases from V and 7 bases from J, leaving 14 bases between. The CDR3 covers 15 residues. Per germline, CDR1 MDHEN and CDR2 SYDVKM. CDR3 region: CASSLSGVPFGELFF. The CDR3 DNA sequence: TGTGCCAGCAGTTTAAGTGGGGTACCCTTCGGGGAGCTGTTTTTT.

This clonotype has ten or more counts. The gene calls are TRBV7-3 and TRBJ2-2; either TRBD1 or TRBD2 may fit D (5 bases each). V was shortened by 3 bases and J by 8 bases, with 13 bases between the two germline ends. The CDR3 extends over 14 amino acids. Germline V lookup: CDR1 SGHTA, CDR2 FQGTGA. CDR3 sequence (DNA): TGTGCCAGCAGCTTCCAGCCAGGGACGGGGGAGCTGTTTTTT. Encoded protein: CASSFQPGTGELFF.

This clonotype was counted only a few times. The rearrangement joins TRBV24-1 to TRBJ2-1; 11 nucleotides align to TRBD2. The CDR3 loop spans 15 amino acids. V lost 6 bases and J lost 6; bases outside the gene matches: 6. CDR1 and CDR2 (germline): KGHDR, SFDVKD. The CDR3 DNA sequence: TGTGCCACCAGTCTTACTAGCGGGAGAATCAATGAGCAGTTCTTC. This gives the protein CATSLTSGRINEQFF.

V is TRBV19 and J is TRBJ1-2; D is perhaps TRBD1 (5 bases). Germline CDR1 is LNHDA and CDR2 is SQIVND (reference sequence). The CDR3 is 15 residues long. Trimming removed 5 bases from V and 0 bases from J, with 13 bases in between. CDR3 bases: TGTGCCAGTAGTTTACAGGTCGGGGCTAACTATGGCTACACCTTC. Its translation: CASSLQVGANYGYTF. Drawing the rest from reference TRBV19 and TRBJ1-2, the complete variable domain is DGGITQSPKYLFRKEGQNVTLSCEQNLNHDAMYWYRQDPGQGLRLIYYSQIVNDFQKGDIAEGYSVSREKKESFPLTVTSAQKNPTAFYLCASSLQVGANYGYTFGSGTRLTVV.

At least ten counts were recorded for this clonotype. The V call is TRBV2, the J call TRBJ1-2, with TRBD1 identical over 7 bases. The CDR3 loop spans 14 amino acids. V was clipped by 6 bases and J by 0 bases; unmatched bases: 4. Germline assignment: CDR1 SNHLY and CDR2 FYNNEI. Written as DNA, the CDR3 is TGTGCCAGCAGATACAGGGGATCTAACTATGGCTACACCTTC. Its translation: CASRYRGSNYGYTF.

The chain joins TRBV19 to TRBJ1-5; D gene ambiguous. Trimming removed 5 bases at V and 0 bases at J, with 26 bases between. Germline lookup yields CDR1 LNHDA and CDR2 SQIVND (reference sequence). The length of the CDR3 is 20 residues. Written as DNA, the CDR3 is TGTGCCAGTAGTCCCCTATACCGGAGACAAGGTCGTTATAGCAATCAGCCCCAGCATTTT. Translated: CASSPLYRRQGRYSNQPQHF.